Below are 22 T cell receptor beta chains sequenced from a single sample in a study of cytomegalovirus exposure and HLA in healthy donors. The PCR used 60 Vbeta and 13 Jbeta primers. Only in-frame clones appear in the TCRdb table, and some are missing; sequencing was by immunoSEQ multiplex PCR. The repertoire includes about 160,000 clones, 82% of them detected once, and 0.96% sits in the top ten. Sequencing input: PBMCs. The receptors here all came from a girl aged 2-10 years in good health and CMV-seropositive.

This chain joins TRBV19 and TRBJ2-4, with 7 bases that match TRBD1. This CDR3 is 15 amino acids long. CDR1 is LNHDA and CDR2 is SQIVND in the germline V gene (reference sequence). The junction had 13 bases not matched to a gene; V was cut back by 4 bases and J by 10 bases. CDR3 protein: CASSRRVGGPLIQYF. In nucleotides, the CDR3 is TGTGCCAGTAGTAGAAGGGTAGGGGGCCCTTTGATTCAGTACTTC.

This sequence joins TRBV7-8 and TRBJ2-1, with 7 bases lining up with TRBD2. Germline CDR1 is SGHVS and CDR2 is FQNEAQ. V gave up 5 bases and J gave up 6 bases; unmatched junction bases: 10. The CDR3 totals 15 residues. The CDR3 DNA sequence: TGTGCCAGCAGCACCCGGGAGGCGAAAGGCAATGAGCAGTTCTTC. It encodes CASSTREAKGNEQFF.

This clone has only a few counts. The chain couples TRBV7-3 to TRBJ2-1; TRBD1 matches at 7 bases. From germline, CDR1 is SGHTA and CDR2 FQGTGA. Trimming cost V 2 bases and J 8 bases; bases outside gene matches: 9. The CDR3 runs 15 residues. This chain's CDR3 is CASSLGDRPLHEQFF. The CDR3 nucleotides read TGTGCCAGCAGCTTAGGGGACAGACCCTTACATGAGCAGTTCTTC.

The chain couples TRBV6-5 to TRBJ1-4, with 9 bases matching TRBD1. V shed 2 bases, J shed 10 bases, and the junction held 8 bases outside the gene matches. This CDR3 has 15 residues. Germline assignment: CDR1 MNHEY and CDR2 SVGAGI. CDR3 region: CASSYTRDRVGKLFF. CDR3 sequence (DNA): TGTGCCAGCAGTTACACCCGGGACAGGGTTGGAAAACTGTTTTTT.

V usage is TRBV4-2 and J usage is TRBJ1-1, with a tentative D call TRBD1 (6 bases). From germline, CDR1 is LGHNA and CDR2 YNFKEQ. This CDR3 is built from 15 residues. V lost 4 bases and J lost 2, with 14 bases in between. CDR3 bases: TGTGCCAGCAGCCCCCGGACAGTCTTAAACACTGAAGCTTTCTTT. It specifies CASSPRTVLNTEAFF.

Here the CDR3 reads CASLQGSGHTDTQYF. The CDR3 DNA sequence: TGCGCCAGTCTTCAGGGGAGCGGACACACAGATACGCAGTATTTT. The rearrangement uses TRBV5-1 and TRBJ2-3; a possible D gene is TRBD1 (6 bases). V lost 8 bases, J lost 2 bases, and 18 bases lay in between. The CDR3 has 15 residues. Germline CDR1 and CDR2: SGHRS and YFSETQ.

This chain joins TRBV4-2 and TRBJ2-7; a possible D gene is TRBD1 (6 bases). Germline V CDR1 and CDR2: LGHNA, YNFKEQ. Between the trimmed V and J ends, which lost 6 bases and 2 bases, there was a span of 11 bases. The CDR3 is made up of 13 amino acids. CDR3 bases: TGTGCCAGCAGTCCGGACAGCGCCTACGAGCAGTACTTC. Protein: CASSPDSAYEQYF.

In its sample, this clone was seen once. The V call is TRBV5-6, the J call TRBJ1-2; D unclear. Germline V gene sequence: CDR1 SGHDT, CDR2 YYEEEE. The CDR3 runs to 11 residues. V gave up 2 bases and J gave up 8 bases, with 7 bases separating them. The CDR3 sequence: CASSLGLGYTF. CDR3 sequence (DNA): TGTGCCAGCAGCTTAGGACTCGGCTACACCTTC.

This chain connects TRBV6-5 to TRBJ2-3; TRBD1 agrees at 7 bases. V lost 5 bases and J lost 5; bases outside the gene matches: 10. Per the germline V gene, CDR1 is MNHEY and CDR2 is SVGAGI. The CDR3 is 15 amino acids. In DNA form, the CDR3 reads TGTGCCAGCAGTGGGGTTAGGGGGCGTAGAGATACGCAGTATTTT. This codes for CASSGVRGRRDTQYF.

This chain links TRBV30 with TRBJ2-7; TRBD1 is a possible D gene (6 bases). Germline V lookup: CDR1 GTSNPN, CDR2 SVGIG (reference sequence). This CDR3 has 12 residues. Trimming stripped 3 bases from V and 4 bases from J, with 10 bases between. Here the CDR3 DNA reads TGTGCCTGGAGACAGGGTCGGTACGAGCAGTACTTC. This codes for CAWRQGRYEQYF.

The chain joins TRBV4-1 to TRBJ2-5, with 7 nucleotides matching TRBD2. The CDR3 is made up of 15 amino acids. Trimming cost V 1 base and J 5 bases; bases outside gene matches: 7. CDR1 and CDR2 from the germline V gene are MGHRA and YSYEKL. Written as DNA, the CDR3 is TGCGCCAGCAGCCAAGGGCAAGGGGAGGGGGAGACCCAGTACTTC. Its translation is CASSQGQGEGETQYF.

The J gene is TRBJ1-1, the V gene TRBV7-8, with TRBD1 matching over 7 bases. CDR3 length: 14 residues. V dropped 4 bases and J dropped 5; count of bases not matched to a gene: 7. Germline V gene data show CDR1 as SGHVS and CDR2 as FQNEAQ. The CDR3, as DNA: TGTGCCAGCAGCTCGGGACAGTTAGTGACTGAAGCTTTCTTT. Protein: CASSSGQLVTEAFF.

This chain links TRBV5-5 with TRBJ2-5; the D gene is possibly TRBD2 (6 bases). Germline lookup yields CDR1 SGHKS and CDR2 YYEKEE (reference sequence). CDR3 length: 17 amino acids. Trimming removed 1 base at V and 0 bases at J, with 16 bases between. CDR3 nucleotides: TGTGCCAGCAGCTTGAAGGAGGGCGCGGGTTACCAAGAGACCCAGTACTTC. Its protein product is CASSLKEGAGYQETQYF.

J is TRBJ1-5 and V is TRBV19, with D possibly matching TRBD1 (5 bases). The CDR3 is 15 residues long. Trimming cost V 8 bases and J 2 bases, with 16 bases left between them. CDR1 LNHDA and CDR2 SQIVND come from the germline V gene (reference sequence). CDR3 sequence reads: CASRPTGVRNQPQHF. The CDR3 DNA reads TGTGCCAGTCGACCAACAGGTGTTCGCAATCAGCCCCAGCATTTT. Combining the CDR3 with reference TRBV19 and TRBJ1-5 gives the whole variable domain DGGITQSPKYLFRKEGQNVTLSCEQNLNHDAMYWYRQDPGQGLRLIYYSQIVNDFQKGDIAEGYSVSREKKESFPLTVTSAQKNPTAFYLCASRPTGVRNQPQHFGDGTRLSIL.

As DNA, the CDR3 is TGTGCCAGCAGCCCCCAATGGACAGGTGGGGATACAGATACGCAGTATTTT. The encoded protein is CASSPQWTGGDTDTQYF. The chain couples TRBV13 to TRBJ2-3; 7 nucleotides line up with TRBD1. Losses at the gene ends were 5 bases for V and 3 bases for J; bases not matched to a gene: 14. CDR1 is PRHDT and CDR2 is FYEKMQ in the germline V gene (reference sequence). CDR3 length equals 17 residues.

The rearrangement uses TRBV28 and TRBJ2-7, with D perhaps TRBD1 (6 bases). CDR1 is MDHEN and CDR2 is SYDVKM in the germline V gene. V was trimmed by 3 bases and J by 3 bases, leaving 12 bases between them. CDR3 length: 14 amino acids. The CDR3 nucleotides are TGTGCCAGCAGTTTTAGACAGGAGGTCTACGAGCAGTACTTC. Its protein product is CASSFRQEVYEQYF.

V gene TRBV5-1 combines with J gene TRBJ1-1; tentatively, D is TRBD1 (5 bases). The CDR3 length is 16 residues. Per the germline V gene, CDR1 is SGHRS and CDR2 is YFSETQ. V lost 1 base to trimming and J lost 4 bases, with 17 bases between them. The CDR3 region is CASSLSWRAGTTEAFF. CDR3 nucleotide sequence: TGCGCCAGCAGCTTGTCCTGGAGGGCGGGGACCACTGAAGCTTTCTTT.

CDR3 protein: CAWSDGLGGKNIQYF. The CDR3 DNA reads TGTGCCTGGAGCGACGGACTAGGGGGCAAAAACATTCAGTACTTC. The chain uses TRBV30 and TRBJ2-4, with D possibly being TRBD2 (7 bases). Trimming took 3 bases from V and 3 from J, leaving 15 bases between them. In germline, CDR1 is GTSNPN, CDR2 SVGIG (reference sequence). The CDR3 is 15 residues long.

The chain couples TRBV30 to TRBJ2-1; D may be TRBD2 (5 bases). The CDR3 runs 13 residues. Germline V gene lookup returns CDR1 GTSNPN and CDR2 SVGIG (reference sequence). Trimming left V 4 bases short and J 2 bases short, with 9 bases between. CDR3 in amino acids: CAWNLGAYNEQFF. The CDR3, as DNA: TGTGCCTGGAACCTCGGGGCCTACAATGAGCAGTTCTTC.

This chain joins TRBV29-1 and TRBJ1-1, with D perhaps matching TRBD1 (6 bases). This CDR3 contains 13 residues. V lost 7 bases to trimming and J lost 2 bases, with 14 bases between them. Germline CDR1 and CDR2: SQVTM and ANQGSEA. CDR3 protein: CSAEPTGNTEAFF. CDR3 coding DNA: TGCAGCGCTGAGCCGACAGGAAACACTGAAGCTTTCTTT.

The J gene is TRBJ1-5, the V gene TRBV29-1, with D uncertain. This CDR3 has 13 residues. Trimming stripped 4 bases from V and 0 bases from J, with 7 bases between. Germline V gene sequence: CDR1 SQVTM, CDR2 ANQGSEA. The CDR3, as DNA: TGCAGCGTTGTCGGTGATAGCAATCAGCCCCAGCATTTT. This sequence encodes CSVVGDSNQPQHF.

The genes are TRBV4-1 and TRBJ2-7, with TRBD1 matching over 9 bases. J lost 1 base, V lost 1 base, and 2 bases had no gene match. This CDR3 spans 15 amino acids. Germline assignment: CDR1 MGHRA and CDR2 YSYEKL. As DNA, the CDR3 is TGCGCCAGCAGCCAAGGAGGGACAGGGTCCTACGAGCAGTACTTC. This codes for CASSQGGTGSYEQYF.